One and the same sample provided the 3 T cell receptor beta chains below, sequenced in a study of T cell responses to AZD1222 COVID-19 vaccine. Only in-frame clones appear in the TCRdb table, and some are missing; sequencing was by immunoSEQ multiplex PCR. The sample includes under 200,000 clones, more than 80% seen only once; the top ten take about 3.5%. Here the sequenced sample was peripheral blood, taken 28 days after the second dose of the MenACWY control vaccine. The receptors shown here come from an adult who received the MenACWY meningococcal vaccine as a control.

This clone was picked up one time. The CDR3 protein is CASSSLADYHLGQYF. The CDR3 coding sequence is TGTGCCAGCAGTTCCCTCGCGGATTACCATCTCGGGCAGTACTTC. The gene calls are TRBV27 and TRBJ2-7; D call uncertain. The germline V gene has CDR1 MNHEY and CDR2 SMNVEV (reference sequence). The CDR3 length is 15 residues. The germline V and J ends were trimmed by 4 bases and 9 bases, with 22 bases remaining between them.

The chain recombines TRBV10-1 with TRBJ2-1, with 8 bases aligning to TRBD2. This CDR3 is 16 amino acids long. Germline CDR1 reads WNHNN; CDR2 reads SYGVQD (reference sequence). V lost 6 bases to trimming and J lost 0 bases; unmatched junction nucleotides: 7. The CDR3 DNA is TGCGCCAGCAGCAGAAGGCGGGAGGCCTCCTACAATGAGCAGTTCTTC. This gives the protein CASSRRREASYNEQFF.

This rearrangement joins TRBV14 to TRBJ2-3, with 10 bases that match TRBD2. The CDR3 is made up of 16 amino acids. V lost 0 bases and J lost 5; bases outside the gene matches: 5. CDR1 is SGHDN and CDR2 is FVKESK in the germline V gene. CDR3 coding DNA: TGTGCCAGCAGCCAAGACGATAGCGGGAGGTTAGATACGCAGTATTTT. Its protein product is CASSQDDSGRLDTQYF.